This T cell receptor (beta chain) was identified during a study of identical twins. TCRdb re-called the 5' RACE reads with MiXCR, one entry per CDR3 protein. The sample comprises around 1.7 million distinct CDR3 sequences, less than 40% of which are singletons, and around 0.3% rests with the top ten. The CDR3 spans 14 residues. The germline gives CDR1 SGHDN, CDR2 FVKESK. The germline V and J ends were trimmed by 2 bases and 7 bases, with 9 bases remaining between them. The table lists this clonotype with a few counts. The clonotype was recovered from a newborn girl in good health. Material for sequencing was cord blood. The chain combines TRBV14 with TRBJ1-6, with D unclear. The CDR3 region has the DNA TGTGCCAGCAGCCAAAGAGGGTCAAATTCACCCCTCCACTTT. Translated: CASSQRGSNSPLHF. The full variable domain, completed using reference TRBV14 and TRBJ1-6, is EAGVTQFPSHSVIEKGQTVTLRCDPISGHDNLYWYRRVMGKEIKFLLHFVKESKQDESGMPNNRFLAERTGGTYSTLKVQPAELEDSGVYFCASSQRGSNSPLHFGNGTRLTVT.